This T cell receptor (beta chain) was sequenced in a study of CD8 T cells in Susac syndrome (dated by TCRdb to between 2019 and 2020). Background for the entire study: Repertoire sequencing was used to test whether CD8+ T cell activation and differentiation in Susac syndrome was antigen driven.

As to this clonotype: The antigen it recognizes is unknown. No much larger clone exists at a distance of one base, and base qualities are not known.

On the study overall, not on this receptor specifically: The number of individuals in the TCR sequencing and HLA analysis was acknowledged as relatively small.

High-throughput TCR beta sequencing profiled peripheral blood CD8+ and CD4+ T cells from healthy donors, Susac syndrome patients and multiple sclerosis patients. The healthy donors served as controls matched for age and sex. CD8+ TEMRA cells were enriched by FACS, while bulk CD8+ and CD4+ T cells were purified by magnetic negative isolation. Blood was drawn into EDTA tubes, processed within 24 hours, and PBMCs were isolated by density gradient centrifugation. PBMCs intended for TCR sequencing were cryopreserved in liquid nitrogen and were subsequently thawed in a 37 degrees C water bath. The sorted or isolated CD4+, CD8+ and CD8+ TEMRA cells reached a purity of at least 90%. Between the V and J ends, shortened by 6 bases and 0 bases respectively, the junction contains 14 bases. CDR1 and CDR2 are read off the germline V gene as MDHEN and SYDVKM. There are 15 amino acids in the CDR3, from cysteine to phenylalanine inclusive. Just the 45-base CDR3 DNA is kept, in frame starting at base 1.

RNA was extracted with the RNeasy kit and roughly 0.45 to 1 ug was reverse transcribed using random hexamers. TCR beta CDR3 regions were amplified with the immunoSEQ multiplex PCR assay covering 54 Vbeta and 13 Jbeta segments. Bias from PCR amplification was corrected by using a synthetic template baseline for primer optimization and for computational correction. Per the original workflow: Only productive sequences were kept, with reads annotated to V, D and J genes according to IMGT and analyzed in immunoSEQ Analyzer. To calculate clonality, Shannon entropy was normalized by log2 of the number of productive unique sequences and then subtracted from one. For each patient and control, public and private clones were evaluated within the 100 most prevalent clones. Clones were defined as Susac-specific if absent from the healthy and MS cohorts, from roughly 1,100 published viral clones and from other ImmuneACCESS disease sequences. TCRdb trimmed the raw reads at Q25, called clones with MiXCR and kept productive beta chains. CDR3 protein sequences are deduplicated, and each keeps its most common genes and DNA. The V and J calls here are based on TCRdb, not the publication. The sample data list fewer than 250,000 distinct CDR3 sequences, and over 85% of these were observed just once. Around 0.1% of the sample is taken by the ten largest.

The clonotype comes from a human donor in good health. The specimen sequenced was CD4+ T cells from PBMCs. Here the chain combines TRBV28 and TRBJ1-1; the D segment could be TRBD1, given 5 matching bases. The sequence in DNA is TGTGCCAGCAGAGCAGGGTTGTTGGTGAACACTGAAGCTTTCTTT. Translated, this is CASRAGLLVNTEAFF.